The source of this T cell receptor beta chain is a study of blood T cell repertoires in COVID-19. Study in general: Sample material is recorded as cDNA or gDNA derived from T cells, B-cell-depleted T cells, or PBMCs.

Authors' analysis steps: Reference gene primer amplification yielded estimated nucleated cell counts. Produced via immunoSEQ multiplex PCR; TCRdb's table is partial and in-frame only. V and J calls and clone size are given by that table; D and trimming were obtained from the DNA. The sample consists of about 220,000 clones, about 88% of them appearing once. Sequenced sample: PBMCs or T cells enriched from blood (not recorded which). The sequence derives from a woman in her twenties or thirties who had recovered from COVID-19.

In DNA form, the CDR3 reads TGTGCCAGCAGCTTAAGGCCGGGGAACACCGGGGAGCTGTTTTTT. This gives the protein CASSLRPGNTGELFF. The V call is TRBV7-3, the J call TRBJ2-2; no reliable D call. Trimming took off 1 base at V and 1 base at J, with 7 bases between the two ends. The CDR3 is 15 residues long. Per germline, CDR1 SGHTA and CDR2 FQGTGA.